This TCR beta chain was captured in a study of cytomegalovirus exposure and HLA in healthy donors. About the research overall: Tens of millions of unique TCR sequences came from HLA-typed donors in an early release.

Trimming took 2 bases from V and 5 from J, leaving 15 bases between them. This CDR3 contains 15 residues. Germline CDR1 and CDR2: MDHEN and SYDVKM. Donors sampled were nominally healthy, though unrecorded immune exposures were likely. The primer mix had 60 Vbeta and 13 Jbeta primers. Assay: immunoSEQ multiplex PCR; the TCRdb copy retains only in-frame clones and omits some. The sample carries fewer than 75,000 clones, 75% recorded once. The sequence was obtained from a man between 65 and 85 years old in good health and CMV-seronegative. Sequencing was performed on PBMCs. J is TRBJ2-5 and V is TRBV28, with D possibly being TRBD1 (6 bases). CDR3 sequence: CASSLPTTGYETQYF. The CDR3 coding sequence is TGTGCCAGCAGTTTACCAACTACAGGGTATGAGACCCAGTACTTC.